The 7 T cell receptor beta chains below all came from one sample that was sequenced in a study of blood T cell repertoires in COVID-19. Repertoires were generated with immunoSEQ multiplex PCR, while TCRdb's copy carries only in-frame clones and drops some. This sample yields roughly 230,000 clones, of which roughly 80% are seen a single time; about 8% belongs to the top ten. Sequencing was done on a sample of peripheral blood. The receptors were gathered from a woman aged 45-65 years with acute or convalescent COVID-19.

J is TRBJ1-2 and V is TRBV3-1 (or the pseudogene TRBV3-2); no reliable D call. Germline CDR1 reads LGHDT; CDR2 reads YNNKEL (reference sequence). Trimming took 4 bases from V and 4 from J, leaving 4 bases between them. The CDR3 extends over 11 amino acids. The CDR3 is CASSLSYGYTF. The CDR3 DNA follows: TGTGCCAGCAGCCTCAGCTATGGCTACACCTTC.

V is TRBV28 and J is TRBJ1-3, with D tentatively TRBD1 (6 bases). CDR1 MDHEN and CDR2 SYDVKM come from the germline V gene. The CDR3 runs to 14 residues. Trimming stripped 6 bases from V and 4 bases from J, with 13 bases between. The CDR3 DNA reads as TGTGCCAGCAGGCCCGGGACACAAGGAAACACCATATATTTT. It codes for CASRPGTQGNTIYF. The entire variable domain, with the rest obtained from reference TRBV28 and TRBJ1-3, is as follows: DVKVTQSSRYLVKRTGEKVFLECVQDMDHENMFWYRQDPGLGLRLIYFSYDVKMKEKGDIPEGYSVSREKKERFSLILESASTNQTSMYLCASRPGTQGNTIYFGEGSWLTVV.

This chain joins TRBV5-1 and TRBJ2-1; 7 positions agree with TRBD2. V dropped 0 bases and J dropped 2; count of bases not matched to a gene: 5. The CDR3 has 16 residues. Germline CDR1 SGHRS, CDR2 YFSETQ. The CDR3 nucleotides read TGCGCCAGCAGCTTGGGCGGGAGCATCACCTACAATGAGCAGTTCTTC. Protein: CASSLGGSITYNEQFF.

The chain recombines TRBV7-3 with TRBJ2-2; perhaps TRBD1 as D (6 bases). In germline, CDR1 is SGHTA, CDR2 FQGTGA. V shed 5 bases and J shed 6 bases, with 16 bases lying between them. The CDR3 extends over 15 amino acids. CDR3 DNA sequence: TGTGCCAGCAGCCTATCAGGGGTAGGGTCCGGGGAGCTGTTTTTT. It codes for CASSLSGVGSGELFF.

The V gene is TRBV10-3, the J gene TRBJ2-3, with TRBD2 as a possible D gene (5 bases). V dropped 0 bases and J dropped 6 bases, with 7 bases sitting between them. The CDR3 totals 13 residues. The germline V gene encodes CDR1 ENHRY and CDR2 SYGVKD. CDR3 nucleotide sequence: TGTGCCATCAGTGAGTCATCGGGGGATACGCAGTATTTT. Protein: CAISESSGDTQYF.

The CDR3 here is CAWSVLAVREAFF. The DNA of the CDR3 is TGTGCCTGGAGTGTTTTGGCAGTACGTGAAGCTTTCTTT. The rearrangement links TRBV30 to TRBJ1-1; no reliable D call. Germline-derived CDR1 and CDR2 are GTSNPN and SVGIG (reference sequence). Trimming removed 0 bases from V and 7 bases from J, with 12 bases in between. This CDR3 has 13 residues.

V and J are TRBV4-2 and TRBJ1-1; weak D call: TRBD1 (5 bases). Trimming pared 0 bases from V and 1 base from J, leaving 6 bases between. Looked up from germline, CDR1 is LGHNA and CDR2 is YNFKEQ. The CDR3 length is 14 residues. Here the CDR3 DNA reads TGTGCCAGCAGCCAAGAGGGGGGGAACACTGAAGCTTTCTTT. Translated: CASSQEGGNTEAFF.